Listed below are T cell receptor beta chains from one sample, sequenced in a study of HIV-infected children after antiretroviral therapy interruption. TCRdb analysed the 3' RACE reads with MiXCR anew, one entry per CDR3 protein. The repertoire holds around 50,000 distinct CDR3 sequences, with 4.3% as singletons. The source material was CD45RA+ CD4+ T cells from PBMCs, pooled from several time points, sampled from a donor given antiretroviral therapy, either interrupted or continuous. Every receptor here comes from a pool of human donors with HIV. Each CDR3 is given with its conserved first and last residue. Clone size appears in some rows only: once, few, many, or a class for an expanded clone.

v_call: TRBV11-1; clone_size: many; cdr3_aa: CASSLVFGSHNEQFF
v_call: TRBV28; clone_size: NA; cdr3_aa: CASSLTYTGELFF
v_call: TRBV3-1; clone_size: many; cdr3_aa: CASSPGQNSPLHF
v_call: TRBV7-7; clone_size: many; cdr3_aa: CASSFGQGTDTQYF
v_call: TRBV7-2; clone_size: many; cdr3_aa: CASSLAEAGGYYEQYF
v_call: TRBV28; clone_size: many; cdr3_aa: CASSSQRDIYEQYF
v_call: TRBV20-1; clone_size: many; cdr3_aa: CSAREEGYTF
v_call: TRBV7-9; clone_size: many; cdr3_aa: CASSFSAWDDTGELFF
v_call: TRBV12-2; clone_size: many; cdr3_aa: CASDGDTQYF
v_call: TRBV7-2; clone_size: NA; cdr3_aa: CASSLASGTQYF
v_call: TRBV12-3/TRBV12-4; clone_size: many; cdr3_aa: CASSLFWGGGDEQFF
v_call: TRBV2; clone_size: many; cdr3_aa: CASNSRNTEAFF
v_call: TRBV29-1; clone_size: many; cdr3_aa: CSSKRRTRNDQPQHF
v_call: TRBV12-3/TRBV12-4; clone_size: many; cdr3_aa: CASSSGQGKAGELFF
v_call: TRBV29-1; clone_size: NA; cdr3_aa: CSDLRQGGTEAFF
v_call: TRBV5-6; clone_size: many; cdr3_aa: CASSSPIYGYTF
v_call: TRBV28; clone_size: many; cdr3_aa: CASTSPGAGAYEQYF
v_call: TRBV10-3; clone_size: few; cdr3_aa: CAIKSGGGDEQYF
v_call: TRBV2; clone_size: many; cdr3_aa: CASSEEEATGRAGELFF
v_call: TRBV20-1; clone_size: many; cdr3_aa: CSARDFAGGNYNEQFF
v_call: TRBV6-1; clone_size: few; cdr3_aa: CASGMRTGGDEQYF
v_call: TRBV27; clone_size: many; cdr3_aa: CASRVDRASSEQYF
v_call: TRBV28; clone_size: few; cdr3_aa: CASRGFYEQYF
v_call: TRBV6-1; clone_size: many; cdr3_aa: CASIEGVNSPLHF
v_call: TRBV12-3/TRBV12-4; clone_size: few; cdr3_aa: CASSPRGGGNEQFF
v_call: TRBV10-3; clone_size: many; cdr3_aa: CAISESQTTSYNEQFF
v_call: TRBV27; clone_size: medium-sized; cdr3_aa: CASSLQTGTGELFF